Listed below are T cell receptor beta chains from one sample, sequenced in a study of blood T cell repertoires in COVID-19. Only in-frame clones appear in the TCRdb table, and some are missing; sequencing was by immunoSEQ multiplex PCR. Altogether roughly 110,000 clones are present, 85% being singletons, with the ten largest covering approximately 5%. Sequencing used peripheral blood. These receptors were collected from a woman aged 55-70 years with COVID-19, enrolled during active disease. The CDR3 runs from the conserved cysteine through the conserved F or W. D genes are given only for firm matches. Clone size is shown for a subset of rows, as once, few, many or a class of expanded clone.

V gene	D gene	J gene	clone size	CDR3 DNA	CDR3 protein
TRBV5-4	TRBD1	TRBJ1-4	.	TGTGCCAGCAGCCTGAAACAGGGGCAGGGTGAAAAACTGTTTTTT	CASSLKQGQGEKLFF
TRBV7-3	TRBD1	TRBJ2-1	.	TGTGCCAGCAGCGGGGACAGAGGGACTGAGCAGTTCTTC	CASSGDRGTEQFF
TRBV2	TRBD1	TRBJ1-1	.	TGTGCCAGCCCGACAGGGATGAACACTGAAGCTTTCTTT	CASPTGMNTEAFF
TRBV6-4	.	TRBJ1-2	.	TGTGCCAGCAGCGCGGAACAGGGCTATGGCTATGGCTACACCTTC	CASSAEQGYGYGYTF
TRBV5-6	.	TRBJ1-2	.	TGTGCCAGCAGCTTCTCAGGGGCGGATGGCTACACCTTC	CASSFSGADGYTF
TRBV23-1	.	TRBJ1-4	once	TGCGCCAGCAGTCAATCGGCCCTGGGGCAGCGTAATGAAAAACTGTTTTTT	CASSQSALGQRNEKLFF
TRBV9	TRBD1	TRBJ1-6	.	TGTGCCAGCAGGGAGGGGGGACAGGCTAATTCACCCCTCCACTTT	CASREGGQANSPLHF
TRBV30	.	TRBJ1-2	.	TGTGCCTGGACACCCAGACGACAGGCGGTCTATGGCTACACCTTC	CAWTPRRQAVYGYTF
TRBV7-2	.	TRBJ1-1	.	TGTGCCAGCAGCTTAGCAGGGGCTGGGACTGAAGCTTTCTTT	CASSLAGAGTEAFF
TRBV7-9	.	TRBJ1-3	.	TGTGCCAGCGATCGGAGGGGGGGGCTCTCTGGAAACACCATATATTTT	CASDRRGGLSGNTIYF
TRBV10-2	TRBD1	TRBJ1-2	once	TGCGCCAGCAAAGTTGGGACAGGCTATGGCTACACCTTC	CASKVGTGYGYTF
TRBV5-4	TRBD2	TRBJ2-3	once	TGTGCCAGCAGGCAAGCGGGGGGGCAGGGAGATACGCAGTATTTT	CASRQAGGQGDTQYF
TRBV6-5	.	TRBJ1-1	.	TGTGCCAGCACCCTCAGGGACACTGAAGCTTTCTTT	CASTLRDTEAFF
TRBV18	.	TRBJ1-6	.	TGTGCCAGCTCACCTCTGGGGACACAGCCCACGGGTTCCTATAATTCACCCCTCCACTTT	CASSPLGTQPTGSYNSPLHF
TRBV12-3/TRBV12-4	.	TRBJ2-3	.	TGTGCCGGGGCGGGGGCCGGGACAGATACGCAGTATTTT	CAGAGAGTDTQYF
TRBV27	.	TRBJ1-1	.	TGTGCCAGCAGTCTTTTTGGGGGGGGGAACACTGAAGCTTTCTTT	CASSLFGGGNTEAFF
TRBV3-1/TRBV3-2	TRBD2	TRBJ2-1	.	TGTGCCAGCAGCCTTAGCGGGGCAGCTGAGCAGTTCTTC	CASSLSGAAEQFF
TRBV10-2	.	TRBJ2-1	.	TGCGCCAGCAGACGTGGACGGGAACCCTACAATGAGCAGTTCTTC	CASRRGREPYNEQFF
TRBV12-3/TRBV12-4	.	TRBJ2-1	.	TGTGCCAGCAGTTCACAGGGAAATGAGCAGTTCTTC	CASSSQGNEQFF
TRBV12-3/TRBV12-4	TRBD1	TRBJ2-1	.	TGTGCCAGCAGTTCCGGGACAGGGCATGAGCAGTTCTTC	CASSSGTGHEQFF
TRBV18	TRBD1	TRBJ1-1	.	TGTGCCAGCTCACCACTCCAACCGGGACAGGCAAACACTGAAGCTTTCTTT	CASSPLQPGQANTEAFF
TRBV6-2/TRBV6-3	TRBD2	TRBJ2-7	once	TGTGCCAGCAGCTCCCCTTTGGCGGGGGGCTACGTCTCCTACGAGCAGTACTTC	CASSSPLAGGYVSYEQYF
TRBV27	TRBD1	TRBJ2-5	.	TGTGCCAGCAGTTCTCTAGGACAGGGGGGTCAAGAGACCCAGTACTTC	CASSSLGQGGQETQYF
TRBV21-1	.	TRBJ2-3	.	TGTGCCAGCAGCGAACTAGCGGGGGGATCCACAGATACGCAGTATTTT	CASSELAGGSTDTQYF
TRBV7-9	TRBD1	TRBJ1-1	few	TGTGCCAGCAGCTGGGACAGGGGAACTGAAGCTTTCTTT	CASSWDRGTEAFF
TRBV4-1	.	TRBJ1-2	.	TGCGCCAGCAGTACGGACAGAACTAACTATGGCTACACCTTC	CASSTDRTNYGYTF
TRBV27	TRBD2	TRBJ2-1	.	TGTGCCAGCAGTTTCAGGGAAGCGGGGCTCAGCTCCTACAATGAGCAGTTCTTC	CASSFREAGLSSYNEQFF
TRBV5-1	.	TRBJ2-1	.	TGCGCCAGCAGCCCTGAACAGAGCAGGCTCAATGAGCAGTTCTTC	CASSPEQSRLNEQFF
TRBV6-5	.	TRBJ1-3	.	TGTGCCAGCAGTTACTCGGGCGTCACCTCTGGAAACACCATATATTTT	CASSYSGVTSGNTIYF
TRBV2	.	TRBJ1-4	once	TGTGCCAGCAGGGGGACTGTCACCTCTAATGAAAAACTGTTTTTT	CASRGTVTSNEKLFF
TRBV6-5	TRBD1	TRBJ1-2	.	TGTGCCAGCAGTTACGGGACAGGGGGCAAAAGCTATGGCTACACCTTC	CASSYGTGGKSYGYTF
TRBV3-1/TRBV3-2	TRBD2	TRBJ2-2	.	TGTGCCAGCAGCGGGACTAGCGGGGTCACCGGGGAGCTGTTTTTT	CASSGTSGVTGELFF
TRBV5-1	.	TRBJ1-2	.	TGCGCCAGCAGCCCTTTGGAAGGGGAGGGGGACTATGGCTACACCTTC	CASSPLEGEGDYGYTF
TRBV6-6	.	TRBJ1-2	.	TGTGCCAGCAGCATGTTGGACAGACCCTATGGCTACACCTTC	CASSMLDRPYGYTF
TRBV11-2	TRBD2	TRBJ2-1	.	TGTGCCAGCAGCTTAGGACTAGCGGAGTTCAATGAGCAGTTCTTC	CASSLGLAEFNEQFF
TRBV14	TRBD1	TRBJ1-2	.	TGTGCCAGCAGCCAAGCGTCAGGGGGTCGCTACACCTTC	CASSQASGGRYTF
TRBV11-3	TRBD1	TRBJ2-7	.	TGTGCCAGCAGCCGGGACAGGGTTTCCGAGCAGTACTTC	CASSRDRVSEQYF
TRBV3-1/TRBV3-2	TRBD1	TRBJ2-1	.	TGTGCCAGCAGCCAAGGAGGAGGGACAGGGGTTTTCAATGAGCAGTTCTTC	CASSQGGGTGVFNEQFF
TRBV7-6	TRBD1	TRBJ1-2	.	TGTGCCAGCAGCTTAACCGGGACAGGGACCTATGGCTACACCTTC	CASSLTGTGTYGYTF
TRBV7-2	TRBD1	TRBJ1-1	.	TGTGCCAGCAGCTTAAGCGACAGGGGGCGGTTGAACACTGAAGCTTTCTTT	CASSLSDRGRLNTEAFF
TRBV5-4	.	TRBJ1-4	.	TGTGCCAGCAGCTCGGGAGGTCGTGTGGAGAATGAAAAACTGTTTTTT	CASSSGGRVENEKLFF
TRBV24-1	TRBD1	TRBJ2-3	.	TGTGCCACCAGTCGTAGGGGACAGGGATCAGATACGCAGTATTTT	CATSRRGQGSDTQYF
TRBV7-8	.	TRBJ1-1	.	TGTGCCAGCAGCTTTATTGGAGGGACTGAAGCTTTCTTT	CASSFIGGTEAFF
TRBV27	TRBD2	TRBJ2-5	.	TGTGCCAGCAACTTACCCCTTCTAGCGGGGGGGCAAGAGACCCAGTACTTC	CASNLPLLAGGQETQYF
TRBV7-2	.	TRBJ1-1	.	TGTGCCAGCAGCTCCGTAAGACTGAGCACTGAAGCTTTCTTT	CASSSVRLSTEAFF
TRBV19	TRBD1	TRBJ1-6	.	TGTGCCAGTAGCAAACATTCGGGACAGGGAGATTCACCCCTCCACTTT	CASSKHSGQGDSPLHF
TRBV19	TRBD1	TRBJ2-7	.	TGTGCCAGTAGTACGGACAGGGGCACCTACGAGCAGTACTTC	CASSTDRGTYEQYF
TRBV3-1/TRBV3-2	TRBD2	TRBJ2-1	.	TGTGCCAGCAGCCAAGGCCTAGCGGGGTACAATGAGCAGTTCTTC	CASSQGLAGYNEQFF